This TCR beta chain was recovered during a study of CD8+ T cells in alopecia areata. RNA was isolated and reverse transcribed to cDNA, the sequencing template. The assay was immunoSEQ multiplex PCR, and TCRdb's table has in-frame clones only and misses some. In the table there are a few hundred thousand clones, around 66% of which are singletons. Stated treatment: oral pan-JAK inhibitor, 5-10 mg twice daily. The sequence was collected from a human donor with alopecia areata. The specimen comprised CD4+ T cells sorted from blood, sampled at approximately week 42, from a patient treated with tofacitinib.

The chain's CDR3 is CAWSVRGDYGYTF. DNA of the CDR3: TGTGCCTGGAGTGTACGGGGGGACTATGGCTACACCTTC. The chain has TRBV30 and TRBJ1-2; D is perhaps TRBD1 (5 bases). The CDR3 runs 13 residues. V lost 0 bases to trimming and J lost 3 bases, with 8 bases between them. The germline V gene has CDR1 GTSNPN and CDR2 SVGIG (reference sequence).